This T cell receptor (beta chain) is from a study of T cell responses to AZD1222 COVID-19 vaccine. Trimming removed 7 bases from V and 5 bases from J; junction bases left unmatched: 11. The CDR3 totals 15 residues. Germline values: CDR1 SQVTM, CDR2 ANQGSEA. Assay: immunoSEQ multiplex PCR; the TCRdb copy retains only in-frame clones and omits some. Of 95,000 to 110,000 clones in the sample, over 70% were seen once. A remark on this clone: Its antigen is unidentified.

Study-wide results and caveats: Only 6 or 7 people who got AZD1222 tested seropositive at baseline. Possibly, clonal diversity was underestimated; donors were largely white British and included more females. Elevations in Spike-specific TCR breadth and depth followed administration of two AZD1222 doses.

The specimen comprised peripheral blood, sampled on day 0 of AZD1222 vaccination. This clonotype was sampled from an adult in good health. The chain joins TRBV29-1 to TRBJ2-1, with 10 bases identical to TRBD2. CDR3 sequence (DNA): TGCAGCGCCCAGGAACTAGCGGGACTTCACAATGAGCAGTTCTTC. It translates to CSAQELAGLHNEQFF.